This TCR beta chain was observed in a study of graft-versus-host responses after intestinal transplantation (dated by TCRdb to about 2021). With regard to the full study: The transplants that recipients received were multivisceral, liver-intestinal, or isolated intestinal. All recipients received anti-thymocyte globulin induction followed by maintenance tacrolimus and steroids for around three years. Graft-versus-host and host-versus-graft alloreactive T cell clones were tracked in the graft, circulation and bone marrow after intestinal transplantation using bulk TCR-beta CDR3 sequencing. To identify alloreactive clones, pre-transplant mixed lymphocyte reaction products were sequenced and compared with unstimulated pre-transplant donor and recipient T cells. Of the 20 to 30 intestinal transplant recipients enrolled in the cohort, one of whom was a retransplant, a few patients without pretransplant specimens were excluded. Donor T cell macrochimerism was defined as a peak of at least 4% donor T cells among recipient peripheral blood mononuclear cells. Rather than being sequenced by the commercial service, samples from a few later patients were sequenced in-house on an Illumina MiSeq and processed with MiXCR. The research as a whole found: The conclusions were limited by the relatively low number and heterogeneity of the intestinal transplant patients. In patients with donor T cell macrochimerism, the allografts had high GvH to HvG T cell clonal ratios. Peak levels of circulating GvH clones were associated with declines in HvG clones early after transplant. GvH clones turned up in recipient bone marrow, with some appearing earlier in ileal mucosa or blood, a pattern consistent with an intestinal mucosal origin.

With respect to this clone: Its antigen target is currently unknown. No much larger clone exists at a distance of one base, and base qualities are not known.

The library was generated by the immunoSEQ multiplex PCR assay. For most patients, genomic DNA was isolated with the Qiagen DNeasy Blood and Tissue Kit and sent frozen to Adaptive Biotechnologies for TCR sequencing. Adaptive Biotechnologies carried out high-throughput TCR-beta CDR3 sequencing of genomic DNA for most patients. In the original analysis: Adaptive's ImmunoSEQ software was the source of the TCR sequencing data for 18 patients, while a few other patients were processed with MiXCR and VDJtools. CD4 versus CD8 sorting errors were corrected by removing sequences found in both subsets at a frequency ratio below 5:1. CDR3 nucleotide sequences shared between donor and recipient were removed because the origin of such sequences could not be assigned. To count as alloreactive, a clone needed at least 2-fold expansion over unstimulated cells and a minimum CFSE-low frequency of 0.002% (template counts) or 0.001% (read counts). Clones detected in sequenced pre-transplant spleen, lymph node, or MLR CFSE-low populations of the donor or recipient were defined as mappable. The cumulative frequency of alloreactive clones was calculated as a percentage of all sequences, weighted by copy number. The immuneACCESS repertoire file appears here via TCRdb, limited to in-frame rearrangements. These files lack a portion of the clones; in checked studies, under half of the deficit traces to unresolved V genes, and the cause of the others is not known. That table supplies the V and J calls and clone size; D and trimming were determined from the DNA. The sample table contains 100,000 or so clones; only one count was recorded for roughly 90% of them. The ten largest clones add up to 0.9% to 1% of the sample.

In the paper's terms, the time point label means: cells obtained before transplantation from donor or recipient. CD3+CD4+ and CD3+CD8+ populations were FACS-sorted from unstimulated pre-transplant donor and recipient cells taken from spleen or lymph nodes. V loses 8 bases, J loses 2 bases, and the germline ends lie 14 bases apart. From a lookup of the germline V gene, CDR1 and CDR2 are SQVTM and ANQGSEA. The CDR3 measures 13 amino acids from cysteine to phenylalanine. Solely the CDR3 DNA is kept, with 39 bases framed from the first base. The receptor was derived from a human donor who was the organ donor for an intestinal transplant. The sequence links TRBV29-1 to TRBJ2-3, with the D assignment possibly TRBD1 or TRBD2, given 6 matching bases for each. The source was unstimulated CD4+ T cells sorted from spleen or lymph node cells, collected before transplant. The CDR3 is CSLRGRFTDTQYF. The sequenced DNA is TGCAGCCTACGGGGGCGGTTCACAGATACGCAGTATTTT.